This T cell receptor beta chain comes out of a study of blood T cell repertoires in COVID-19 (dated by TCRdb to about 2020). About the full investigation: Samples from collaborators originated in the United States, Italy and Spain and spanned both the acute and convalescent phases of COVID-19. The prospective study material was composed of cDNA or gDNA derived from T cells, B-cell-depleted T cells, or PBMCs. Deeply sampled blood TCRbeta repertoires from subjects exposed to, actively infected with, or recovered from COVID-19 were included in the dataset. The repertoires were released in a freely available public database intended as a resource for research on the immune response to SARS-CoV-2. The samples were drawn from the first 160 participants of the ongoing ImmuneRACE study and from 1,200 or so subjects provided by 6 global collaborators. Sample metadata almost always included a de-identified subject ID, COVID-19 status, age in years and sex. HLA class I and class II types, where available, came from metadata supplied by the sample provider rather than from assay-based typing. Broader findings and caveats from the paper: The quantity of clinical and demographic metadata differed by source and by participant and was supplied without curation.

About this clone: This receptor's antigen is unknown. Base qualities are not at hand, and no much larger clone is one base apart.

TCRbeta CDR3 regions were amplified from genomic DNA by means of the immunoSEQ Assay, a bias-controlled multiplex PCR. As for how the authors treated the data: The number of nucleated cells in each sample was estimated from the amplification of reference gene primers within the assay. To quantify the absolute abundance of each unique TCRbeta CDR3 rearrangement, sequence reads were collapsed and filtered. Productive Simpson clonality was computed per sample as the square root of Simpson's diversity index over productive rearrangements. Held by TCRdb, this immuneACCESS table contains in-frame sequences only and omits some clones. Under half of the omission traces to an unresolved V gene where checked; the cause of the rest is unknown. V, J and clone size reflect that table, while D and trimming were determined from the DNA. The sample table holds roughly 260,000 clones, of which around 87% were seen once. Around 2.5% of the sample lies in the top ten.

CDR1 and CDR2, looked up from the germline V gene (reference sequence), are LNHDA and SQIVND. The CDR3 runs 14 residues from the cysteine to the phenylalanine. Here the CDR3 DNA is all that survives: 42 bases in frame from base 1. V is pared back by 7 bases and J by 2 bases, with 14 bases lying between the germline termini. Whole blood was collected in K2EDTA tubes by collaborating institutions according to the institutions' own protocols. For TCRbeta analysis, collaborators shipped samples in one of three forms: frozen whole blood, isolated PBMCs, or DNA extracted from either of those sample types.

The receptor comes from a woman in her fifties or sixties with acute or convalescent COVID-19. The sequence links TRBV19 to TRBJ1-2, with a weak D call of TRBD1 (6 bases match). Specimen: peripheral blood. The DNA sequence follows: TGTGCCAGTACGGTCGTGGACAGCAACTATGGCTACACCTTC. Translation gives CASTVVDSNYGYTF.